Reported below is one T cell receptor (beta chain). TCRdb redid the calling of the RT-PCR reads with MiXCR, one entry per CDR3 protein. The data contain 500,000 to 650,000 distinct CDR3 sequences, around 8% of them singletons. This specimen comes from a study of response to subunit inactivated influenza vaccine. Germline CDR1 reads SNHLY; CDR2 reads FYNNEI. This CDR3 has 17 amino acids. Trimming left V 7 bases short and J 2 bases short, with 24 bases between. This sequence was found in a man between 50 and 70 years old who received an inactivated influenza vaccine. The gene calls are TRBV2 and TRBJ2-7; D possibly corresponds to TRBD1 (6 bases). The sequencing used PBMCs from blood, collected roughly 24 months after vaccination. This CDR3 is CASMKPPGRTEPYEQYF. CDR3 sequence (DNA): TGTGCCAGCATGAAACCTCCGGGAAGGACAGAGCCCTACGAGCAGTACTTC.